These 29 T cell receptor beta chains came from one sample sequenced in a study of T cell repertoires in cytomegalovirus infection. Using its own MiXCR run on the reads, TCRdb lists one record per CDR3 protein. The sample holds some 900,000 distinct CDR3 sequences, approximately 32% seen once. Antigens for these TCRs are unknown. The input for sequencing was cultured CD8+ T cells from PBMCs, taken from culture after CMV antigen stimulation. Receptors were obtained from a human donor in good health (CMV status not recorded). Some clones in this sample may be carry-over from other donors' samples.

In this sample, this clonotype turned up once. The chain employs TRBV19 and TRBJ2-7; TRBD1 aligns across 7 bases. With V trimmed by 5 bases and J by 5 bases, 12 bases remained unmatched. The CDR3 length is 15 residues. Looked up from germline, CDR1 is LNHDA and CDR2 is SQIVND (reference sequence). CDR3 nucleotides: TGTGCCAGTAGTGCGTCGACAGGGACGGAGAACGAGCAGTACGTC. It encodes CASSASTGTENEQYV.

The V gene is TRBV6-6, the J gene TRBJ2-1; D is undetermined. The germline gives CDR1 MNHNY, CDR2 SVGAGI (reference sequence). V lost 6 bases and J lost 1, with 10 bases in between. The length of the CDR3 is 14 residues. CDR3 in amino acids: CASSRNPSYNEQFF. DNA for the CDR3: TGTGCCAGCAGCCGAAATCCTTCCTACAATGAGCAGTTCTTC.

This clonotype appeared a few times. This chain uses TRBV15 with TRBJ1-3, with 10 bases matching TRBD1. CDR1 LNHNV and CDR2 YYDKDF come from the germline V gene (reference sequence). J gave up 6 bases and V 0 bases, and 8 bases lay outside the gene matches. This CDR3 spans 17 amino acids. This chain's CDR3 is CATSRDAGTGDANTIYF. The CDR3 bases are TGTGCCACCAGCAGAGACGCCGGGACAGGGGACGCAAACACCATATATTTT. The complete variable domain, with remaining parts taken from reference TRBV15 and TRBJ1-3, reads DAMVIQNPRYQVTQFGKPVTLSCSQTLNHNVMYWYQQKSSQAPKLLFHYYDKDFNNEADTPDNFQSRRPNTSFCFLDIRSPGLGDTAMYLCATSRDAGTGDANTIYFGEGSWLTVV.

V usage is TRBV29-1 and J usage is TRBJ2-5; D is uncertain. The CDR3 runs 12 residues. Trimming removed 0 bases from V and 5 bases from J, with 7 bases in between. Germline CDR1 and CDR2: SQVTM and ANQGSEA. The CDR3, as DNA: TGCAGCGTTGAAGATTCGGTGGAGACCCAGTACTTC. Its protein is CSVEDSVETQYF.

The CDR3 reads CASSYSRPPGELFF. The CDR3 DNA follows: TGTGCCAGCAGTTACAGTAGACCCCCCGGGGAGCTGTTTTTT. The chain joins TRBV6-5 to TRBJ2-2; no reliable D call. This CDR3 spans 14 amino acids. Trimming pared 2 bases from V and 6 bases from J, leaving 10 bases between. Germline values: CDR1 MNHEY, CDR2 SVGAGI.

The table lists this clonotype with a few counts. The V and J genes are TRBV5-1 and TRBJ1-1; tentatively, D is TRBD1 (5 bases). The germline V gene encodes CDR1 SGHRS and CDR2 YFSETQ. Between the trimmed V and J ends, which lost 0 bases and 10 bases, there was a span of 28 bases. The CDR3 has 18 residues. The CDR3 loop reads CASSLEGDEDRPLDVAFF. In DNA, the CDR3 is TGCGCCAGCAGCTTGGAAGGAGACGAAGACAGACCCCTGGATGTAGCTTTCTTT. Based on the CDR3 plus reference TRBV5-1 and TRBJ1-1, the full variable domain is KAGVTQTPRYLIKTRGQQVTLSCSPISGHRSVSWYQQTPGQGLQFLFEYFSETQRNKGNFPGRFSGRQFSNSRSEMNVSTLELGDSALYLCASSLEGDEDRPLDVAFFGQGTRLTVV.

This clonotype was seen more than once but under ten times. V usage is TRBV6-5 and J usage is TRBJ1-5; weak D call: TRBD1 (5 bases). CDR3 size: 15 residues. V lost 6 bases and J lost 1, with 13 bases in between. Germline CDR1 MNHEY, CDR2 SVGAGI. As DNA, the CDR3 is TGTGCCAGCAGCCGACAGATAATCAGCAATCAGCCCCAGCATTTT. It specifies CASSRQIISNQPQHF.

This clonotype was counted between two and nine times. V usage is TRBV27 and J usage is TRBJ2-3; 11 bases are shared with TRBD2. The CDR3 loop spans 16 amino acids. Germline assignment: CDR1 MNHEY and CDR2 SMNVEV (reference sequence). Trimming at V came to 5 bases and at J to 3 bases, leaving 7 bases not matched to a gene. The CDR3: CASSVSGGAWTDTQYF. CDR3 nucleotides: TGTGCCAGCAGTGTTAGCGGGGGGGCTTGGACAGATACGCAGTATTTT.

DNA of the CDR3: TGTGCCTCACAGAGCGACAGGGACGAGCAGTTCTTC. It translates to CASQSDRDEQFF. This chain connects TRBV7-9 to TRBJ2-1, with 7 bases identical to TRBD1. V dropped 11 bases and J dropped 10; count of bases not matched to a gene: 11. The CDR3 runs to 12 residues. Germline CDR1 and CDR2: SEHNR and FQNEAQ (reference sequence).

This clonotype was seen only a few times. The V and J genes are TRBV7-9 and TRBJ1-1; D unresolved. The CDR3 is 15 amino acids. V lost 4 bases, J lost 3 bases, and 15 bases lay in between. Germline assignment: CDR1 SEHNR and CDR2 FQNEAQ (reference sequence). CDR3 sequence (DNA): TGTGCCAGCAGCTCGACGCCCGGGGATTACACTGAAGCTTTCTTT. As protein: CASSSTPGDYTEAFF.

The V call is TRBV5-1, the J call TRBJ1-1; D uncertain. The CDR3 is 14 residues long. Between the trimmed V and J ends, which lost 7 bases and 0 bases, there was a span of 13 bases. CDR1 and CDR2 (germline): SGHRS, YFSETQ. The CDR3 loop reads CASGEQLLNTEAFF. DNA for the CDR3: TGCGCCAGCGGTGAACAGCTCCTGAACACTGAAGCTTTCTTT.

This clonotype was counted only a few times. V is TRBV23-1 and J is TRBJ2-5; D is possibly TRBD1 (6 bases). TRBV23-1 is designated an ORF whose function remains uncertain. V was pared by 3 bases and J by 9 bases, with 17 bases between. This CDR3 has 14 residues. DNA for the CDR3: TGCGCCAGCAGTCAGGAACAGGGCGCCTGGGCCCAGTACTTC. Its protein is CASSQEQGAWAQYF.

This clonotype was picked up many times. The chain has TRBV7-8 and TRBJ2-5; no definite D call. Trimming shortened V by 5 bases and J by 5 bases, and 18 bases separated the two germline ends. The length of the CDR3 is 15 residues. Looked up from germline, CDR1 is SGHVS and CDR2 is FQNEAQ. For the CDR3, the DNA is TGTGCCAGCAGCAAGGCCCGCGGTTTCCGGGAGACCCAGTACTTC. Protein product: CASSKARGFRETQYF.

This chain uses TRBV13 with TRBJ2-5, with 7 bases fitting TRBD1. V trimming: 6 bases; J trimming: 4 bases; junction bases outside the gene matches: 8. The CDR3 totals 14 residues. The germline gives CDR1 PRHDT, CDR2 FYEKMQ (reference sequence). The CDR3 protein is CASRLRGRGETQYF. Written as DNA, the CDR3 is TGTGCCAGCAGATTGAGGGGGCGCGGAGAGACCCAGTACTTC.

The chain is built from TRBV6-1 and TRBJ1-5; D unresolved. V lost 2 bases to trimming and J lost 1 base, with 9 bases between them. The CDR3 is 15 residues long. The germline gives CDR1 MNHNS, CDR2 SASEGT. The CDR3 DNA is TGTGCCAGCAGTGAATTCAGTCACAGCAATCAGCCCCAGCATTTT. It specifies CASSEFSHSNQPQHF.

The V gene is TRBV10-3, the J gene TRBJ1-2, with 7 bases matching TRBD1. With V trimmed by 4 bases and J by 3 bases, 14 bases remained unmatched. The germline V gene has CDR1 ENHRY and CDR2 SYGVKD. This CDR3 is built from 17 residues. The DNA for the CDR3 is TGTGCCATCAGTGTACGAGTTTCTATCGGGACAGACTATGGCTACACCTTC. Amino acid sequence: CAISVRVSIGTDYGYTF.

At least ten counts were recorded for this clonotype. The chain recombines TRBV7-8 with TRBJ2-3; 7 nucleotides match TRBD2. The CDR3 spans 16 residues. The germline gives CDR1 SGHVS, CDR2 FQNEAQ. The ends lost 1 base at V and 3 bases at J; junction bases unmatched: 7. CDR3 sequence: CASSLVASGETDTQYF. The CDR3 DNA is TGTGCCAGCAGCTTAGTGGCCAGCGGGGAGACAGATACGCAGTATTTT.

This clonotype was found a few times. V is TRBV7-9 and J is TRBJ2-3; D is possibly TRBD1 (5 bases). The CDR3 has 18 amino acids. Germline CDR1 is SEHNR and CDR2 is FQNEAQ (reference sequence). V lost 1 base, J lost 2 bases, and 19 bases lay in between. In nucleotides, the CDR3 is TGTGCCAGCAGCTTAGTAGGGGCCACAGAGATCAACACAGATACGCAGTATTTT. Its protein product is CASSLVGATEINTDTQYF.

The rearrangement links TRBV5-5 to TRBJ2-1; 7 bases are a match to TRBD1. The V gene end was trimmed by 1 base and the J gene end by 5 bases; junction bases not matched to a gene: 6. The CDR3 length is 15 residues. Germline assignment: CDR1 SGHKS and CDR2 YYEKEE (reference sequence). The CDR3 loop reads CASSLRGQEHNEQFF. CDR3 nucleotides: TGTGCCAGCAGCTTGAGGGGGCAAGAACACAATGAGCAGTTCTTC.

In its sample, this clonotype was seen many times. The rearrangement joins TRBV2 to TRBJ1-2; D is possibly TRBD1 (6 bases). The germline CDR1 and CDR2 sequences are SNHLY and FYNNEI. This CDR3 spans 15 amino acids. V lost 6 bases to trimming and J lost 1 base, with 15 bases between them. The CDR3 nucleotides read TGTGCCAGCAGGTCCCAGGGGAGAGGTAACTATGGCTACACCTTC. Its protein is CASRSQGRGNYGYTF.

The V gene is TRBV19, the J gene TRBJ2-1; 7 bases agree with TRBD2. There are 13 residues in the CDR3. Trimming removed 10 bases from V and 7 bases from J; junction bases left unmatched: 10. Germline CDR1 LNHDA, CDR2 SQIVND (reference sequence). CDR3 sequence: CATSRGVLNEQFF. In DNA form, the CDR3 reads TGTGCCACCTCACGGGGGGTCTTAAATGAGCAGTTCTTC. Combining the CDR3 with reference TRBV19 and TRBJ2-1 gives the whole variable domain DGGITQSPKYLFRKEGQNVTLSCEQNLNHDAMYWYRQDPGQGLRLIYYSQIVNDFQKGDIAEGYSVSREKKESFPLTVTSAQKNPTAFYLCATSRGVLNEQFFGPGTRLTVL.

Concerning this clonotype itself: A read error may account for a junction end that differs from germline. V is TRBV19 and J is TRBJ2-7; D remains ambiguous. This CDR3 is 14 amino acids long. CDR1 is LNHDA and CDR2 is SQIVND in the germline V gene (reference sequence). CDR3 protein: CASSMQSPAYEQYF. In DNA form, the CDR3 reads TGTGCCAGTAGTATGCAGTCACCAGCCTATGAGCAGTACTTC. Combining the CDR3 with reference TRBV19 and TRBJ2-7 gives the whole variable domain DGGITQSPKYLFRKEGQNVTLSCEQNLNHDAMYWYRQDPGQGLRLIYYSQIVNDFQKGDIAEGYSVSREKKESFPLTVTSAQKNPTAFYLCASSMQSPAYEQYFGPGTRLTVT.

The V and J genes are TRBV27 and TRBJ1-2; 7 bases match TRBD1. Germline V gene data show CDR1 as MNHEY and CDR2 as SMNVEV (reference sequence). V dropped 3 bases and J dropped 6; count of bases not matched to a gene: 10. This CDR3 region has 15 residues. The CDR3 DNA sequence: TGTGCCAGCAGTTTCTGGGGAGGGGGCAGGGATGGCTACACCTTC. It translates to CASSFWGGGRDGYTF.

This clonotype turned up a few times. J is TRBJ2-3 and V is TRBV19, with TRBD2 matching over 13 bases. The germline V gene encodes CDR1 LNHDA and CDR2 SQIVND (reference sequence). The CDR3 has 16 amino acids. V lost 9 bases and J lost 0; bases outside the gene matches: 6. CDR3 residues: CASRGLAGISTDTQYF. The CDR3 DNA is TGTGCCAGCAGGGGACTAGCGGGGATCAGCACAGATACGCAGTATTTT.

This clonotype has just a few counts. The CDR3 bases are TGTGCCAGCAGCTTATCCGACAGGGTCCCCTACAATGAGCAGTTCTTC. Translation: CASSLSDRVPYNEQFF. The chain couples TRBV7-9 to TRBJ2-1; 7 bases agree with TRBD1. The germline V gene encodes CDR1 SEHNR and CDR2 FQNEAQ (reference sequence). This CDR3 has 16 amino acids. V shed 2 bases, J shed 2 bases, and the junction held 6 bases outside the gene matches.

This clonotype was counted a few times. The genes are TRBV3-1 and TRBJ2-1, with D possibly matching TRBD2 (5 bases). The CDR3 is 16 amino acids. Germline V lookup: CDR1 LGHDT, CDR2 YNNKEL (reference sequence). Trimming removed 1 base from V and 0 bases from J, with 10 bases in between. The CDR3 coding sequence is TGTGCCAGCAGCCAAGGAGCGGAACTCTCCTACAATGAGCAGTTCTTC. It translates to CASSQGAELSYNEQFF.

This clonotype was counted between two and nine times. J is TRBJ2-1 and V is TRBV6-5; no firm D call. The CDR3 is made up of 14 amino acids. Per the germline V gene, CDR1 is MNHEY and CDR2 is SVGAGI. Between the trimmed V and J ends, which lost 8 bases and 6 bases, there was a span of 17 bases. CDR3 sequence (DNA): TGTGCCAGCTCAATCGTGCCCATCGGCAATGAGCAGTTCTTC. Amino acid sequence: CASSIVPIGNEQFF.

This clonotype came up a few times. The V call is TRBV7-6, the J call TRBJ1-1; no firm D call. V was shortened by 3 bases and J by 3 bases, with 14 bases between the two germline ends. The CDR3 length is 15 residues. Germline lookup yields CDR1 SGHVS and CDR2 FNYEAQ. The CDR3 spells CASSLALGRHTEAFF. In DNA form, the CDR3 reads TGTGCCAGCAGCTTGGCCCTCGGACGACACACTGAAGCTTTCTTT.

The rearrangement joins TRBV15 to TRBJ2-1, with 11 nucleotides matching TRBD1. There are 16 residues in the CDR3. Germline CDR1 and CDR2: LNHNV and YYDKDF (reference sequence). The junction had 8 bases not matched to a gene; V was cut back by 3 bases and J by 7 bases. CDR3 nucleotides: TGTGCCACCAGCAGGGGGACAGGGGGGCTTTGGAATGAGCAGTTCTTC. Its protein product is CATSRGTGGLWNEQFF.